This TCR beta chain appears in the sequencing data of a study of PD-L1 blockade in urothelial cancer (TCRdb year 2017). Background on the whole study: Every patient began therapy in 2014 and was given atezolizumab 1,200 mg intravenously every 3 weeks. Pretreatment tumor samples, along with matched peripheral blood collected serially before and after atezolizumab treatment, underwent TCR sequencing. About nine tenths of the roughly 30 patients were males with bladder-origin urothelial cancer, and about 60% of the roughly 30 reported a prior smoking history. Roughly 9 patients reached durable clinical benefit, while fewer than 25 patients did not. An ECOG performance status of 0 or 1 was recorded for the patients, and 0 to 3 prior chemotherapy regimens had been received by the patients. The study was an exploratory multi-omic analysis of somatic, immune and clinical correlates of response to PD-L1 blockade with atezolizumab in urothelial cancer. Blood samples gave a median of about 130,000 T cells and tens of thousands of unique TCRs, with a median clonality of roughly 0.08. Durable clinical benefit was defined as progression-free survival longer than 6 months, and TCR features were also tested against progression-free and overall survival. Pretreatment blood TCR-seq was available for about 27 patients, at least one posttreatment blood collection was obtained for approximately 25 patients, and tumor TCR-seq was available for approximately 25 patients. Blood samples were analyzed 3 weeks after the start of treatment (second dose) and 6 weeks after the start of treatment. In the same patients, whole exome sequencing and RNA sequencing of pretreatment tumors were performed in addition to TCR sequencing. Study-wide findings and limitations: Greater expansion of tumor-associated TCR clones in peripheral blood 3 weeks after the start of treatment was observed in patients with durable benefit (n ≈ 24, p = 0.022). Small sample size (n of about 30) and many exploratory analyses mean the results are intended to be hypothesis-generating. Improved progression-free and overall survival was found to be associated with pretreatment peripheral blood TCR clonality below the median.

As encoded in the germline V gene, CDR1 is ENHRY while CDR2 is SYGVKD. The CDR3 runs 17 amino acids, cysteine and phenylalanine included. The CDR3 DNA has 51 bases and is translated from base 1. V and J are trimmed by 5 bases and 6 bases, and the gene matches miss 12 bases of the junction. Synthetic TCR analog templates were spiked into each PCR so that absolute template abundance could be estimated from read counts. Using the immunoSEQ assay, TCRbeta CDR3 regions were amplified from genomic DNA with bias-controlled V and J gene primers. Sequencing of rearranged TCRbeta segments was done at approximately 20X coverage. Turning to the authors' computational methods: Sequencing errors were corrected by clustering, and CDR3s were annotated against IMGT so that V, D and J genes could be assigned. Out-of-frame and stop-codon sequences were excluded, and only productive TCRbeta rearrangements were used in downstream analyses. Clonality was computed as one minus Shannon entropy normalized by the log of the number of unique productive sequences. Clones differing between time points or between blood and tumor were identified using Fisher's exact test with Benjamini-Hochberg correction, with an adjusted p below 0.01 applied as the threshold. The table was pulled from immuneACCESS by TCRdb, which kept in-frame rearrangements only. Such tables lose some clones; where checked, under half of the loss comes from unresolved V genes, and the rest has no known cause. V and J calls plus clone size are reproduced from that table; the DNA served to infer D and trimming. The sample table contains approximately 39,000 clones; only one count was recorded for around nine tenths of them. In total, the top ten clones hold about 2% of the sample.

A total of 25 to 35 patients with locally advanced or metastatic urothelial carcinoma, treated at Memorial Sloan Kettering on a trial protocol, made up the cohort. Peripheral blood mononuclear cells were collected from each patient pretreatment and during treatment, giving between 1 and 8 total time points per patient. The Qiagen DNeasy Blood extraction kit was used to purify genomic DNA from total PBMCs and from tumor samples. Collected pretreatment and during treatment, PBMCs were isolated and stored as previously described. Concerning this clone: Its antigen remains unidentified. There are no base qualities to consult, and no much larger clone falls within one base.

This sequence uses TRBV10-3 and TRBJ2-1, with 11 bases aligning to TRBD2. The receptor comes from a man between 60 and 75 years old with urothelial cancer. This specimen was PBMCs, taken around atezolizumab (anti-PD-L1) treatment. The CDR3 protein is CAISPNSGRGDFNEQFF. The nucleotides are TGTGCCATCAGTCCCAATAGCGGGAGGGGAGATTTCAATGAGCAGTTCTTC.